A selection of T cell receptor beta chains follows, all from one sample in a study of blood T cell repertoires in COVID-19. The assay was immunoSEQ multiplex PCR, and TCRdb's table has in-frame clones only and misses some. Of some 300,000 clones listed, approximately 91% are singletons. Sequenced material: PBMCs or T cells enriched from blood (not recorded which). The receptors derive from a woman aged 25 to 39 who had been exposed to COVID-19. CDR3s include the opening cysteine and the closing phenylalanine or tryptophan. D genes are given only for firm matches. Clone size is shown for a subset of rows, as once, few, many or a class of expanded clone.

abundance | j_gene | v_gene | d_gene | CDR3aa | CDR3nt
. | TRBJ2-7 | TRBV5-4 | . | CASSQDSYSYEQYF | TGTGCCAGCAGCCAGGACAGCTACTCCTACGAGCAGTACTTC
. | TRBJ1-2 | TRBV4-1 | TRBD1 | CASSQERPRGKYGYTF | TGCGCCAGCAGCCAAGAAAGGCCCAGGGGGAAGTATGGCTACACCTTC
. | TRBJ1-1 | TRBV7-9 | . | CASSFRHPEAFF | TGTGCCAGCAGCTTTAGACACCCTGAAGCTTTCTTT
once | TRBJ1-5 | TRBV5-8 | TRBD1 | CASNSGAGGLNQPQHF | TGTGCCAGCAACAGCGGGGCAGGGGGCCTCAATCAGCCCCAGCATTTT
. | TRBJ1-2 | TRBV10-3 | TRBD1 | CAISGRTGAVYTF | TGTGCCATCAGTGGCCGAACAGGGGCAGTTTACACCTTC
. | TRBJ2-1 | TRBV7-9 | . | CASSPVGSTEQFF | TGTGCCAGCAGCCCGGTCGGGAGCACTGAGCAGTTCTTC
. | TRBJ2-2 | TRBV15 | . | CATSSRNSGTIGSANTGELFF | TGTGCCACCAGCAGTAGGAACTCCGGGACAATCGGTTCCGCGAACACCGGGGAGCTGTTTTTT
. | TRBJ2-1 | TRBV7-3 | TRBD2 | CASSLASGVGYNEQFF | TGTGCCAGCAGCTTGGCTAGCGGGGTTGGTTACAATGAGCAGTTCTTC
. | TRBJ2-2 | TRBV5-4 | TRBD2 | CASSAAASGVTGELFF | TGTGCCAGCAGCGCGGCAGCTAGCGGGGTGACCGGGGAGCTGTTTTTT
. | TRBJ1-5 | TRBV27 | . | CASSGQLSNQPQHF | TGTGCCAGCAGTGGGCAACTCAGCAATCAGCCCCAGCATTTT
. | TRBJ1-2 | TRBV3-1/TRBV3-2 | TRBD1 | CASSEGTGFRGYTF | TGTGCCAGCAGCGAAGGGACAGGGTTCCGTGGCTACACCTTC
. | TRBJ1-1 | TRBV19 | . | CASSKARMNTEAFF | TGTGCCAGTAGTAAGGCCAGGATGAACACTGAAGCTTTCTTT
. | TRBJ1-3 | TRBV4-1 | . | CASSQVNREHTIYF | TGCGCCAGCAGCCAAGTGAACAGGGAACACACCATATATTTT
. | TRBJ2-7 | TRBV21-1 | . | CASSKGLAETYEQYF | TGTGCCAGCAGCAAAGGACTAGCGGAAACCTACGAGCAGTACTTC
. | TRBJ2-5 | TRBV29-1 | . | CSVVGAGETQYF | TGCAGCGTTGTTGGGGCAGGAGAGACCCAGTACTTC